One T cell receptor (beta chain) is described in this entry. The data belong to a study of CD8 T cells in Susac syndrome. An amount of RNA that ranged from roughly 0.5 to 1 ug was reverse transcribed with random hexamers. TCRdb recomputed calls from the immunoSEQ multiplex PCR reads with MiXCR, one row per CDR3 protein. The sample carries approximately 150,000 distinct CDR3 sequences, roughly 94% recorded once. V shed 3 bases and J shed 1 base, with 10 bases lying between them. From germline, CDR1 is SGHRS and CDR2 YFSETQ. The CDR3 extends over 14 amino acids. The TCR sequence derives from a human donor in good health. The sample comprised CD4+ T cells from PBMCs. This chain links TRBV5-1 with TRBJ1-1, with D possibly matching TRBD1 (5 bases). The CDR3 coding sequence is TGCGCCAGCAGCTCTCAGGGTTGGAACACTGAAGCTTTCTTT. This encodes CASSSQGWNTEAFF.